These 15 T cell receptor beta chains came from one sample sequenced in a study of blood T cells in healthy people across ages (dated by TCRdb to the mid-2010s). The method behind the library was 5' RACE. Sequencing instrument: Illumina HiSeq 2500. A second PCR of about 6 to 12 cycles was run with a J-beta primer mix and a sample-barcoded 5' primer. TCRdb passed the public sequencing reads through fastp at Q25 and MiXCR, retaining productive beta sequences. A single entry per CDR3 protein holds the most common genes and DNA from its merged rows. The sample includes more than 450,000 distinct CDR3 sequences, with about a quarter observed a single time. About 3.3% of the sample rests with the top ten. This sample also appeared in a second study, on T cells of mothers and their children.

The sample was blood. The receptors stem from a boy aged 2 to 9 in good health.

The V and J genes are TRBV7-2 and TRBJ2-5; D perhaps matches TRBD2 (6 bases). V was shortened by 1 base and J by 7 bases, with 16 bases between the two germline ends. The CDR3 has 15 residues. From germline, CDR1 is SGHTA and CDR2 FQGNSA. CDR3 sequence reads: CASSLGRGAGMTQYF. DNA of the CDR3: TGTGCCAGCAGCTTAGGGCGGGGCGCCGGTATGACCCAGTACTTC. Full variable domain (outside the CDR3, taken from reference TRBV7-2 and TRBJ2-5): GAGVSQSPSNKVTEKGKDVELRCDPISGHTALYWYRQSLGQGLEFLIYFQGNSAPDKSGLPSDRFSAERTGGSVSTLTIQRTQQEDSAVYLCASSLGRGAGMTQYFGPGTRLLVL.

In this sample, this clonotype turned up a few times. The chain has TRBV20-1 and TRBJ2-2; TRBD1 matches at 12 bases. Germline V gene data show CDR1 as DFQATT and CDR2 as SNEGSKA (reference sequence). Trimming removed 1 base from V and 3 bases from J; junction bases left unmatched: 3. The CDR3 length is 16 residues. CDR3 nucleotides: TGCAGTGCTAGAGGGGACAGGGGGCCGGACACCGGGGAGCTGTTTTTT. Its translation is CSARGDRGPDTGELFF.

This clonotype came up a few times. The chain couples TRBV20-1 to TRBJ2-1; the D gene is possibly TRBD1 (5 bases). Germline V gene lookup returns CDR1 DFQATT and CDR2 SNEGSKA (reference sequence). The V and J ends lost 5 bases and 4 bases respectively, with 9 bases between them. The CDR3 is made up of 12 amino acids. The CDR3 nucleotides are TGCAGTGCTGAAGGGGTTTACAATGAGCAGTTCTTC. Translated: CSAEGVYNEQFF.

V is TRBV15 and J is TRBJ1-3; D not certain. The CDR3 length is 16 residues. CDR1 and CDR2 from the germline V gene are LNHNV and YYDKDF (reference sequence). Trimming left V 0 bases short and J 1 base short, with 10 bases between. CDR3 residues: CATSRDRRTSGNTIYF. CDR3 sequence (DNA): TGTGCCACCAGCAGAGATCGCAGGACGTCTGGAAACACCATATATTTT.

V usage is TRBV6-1 and J usage is TRBJ2-7; TRBD1 aligns across 12 bases. V gave up 0 bases and J gave up 4 bases; unmatched junction bases: 4. Germline V gene lookup returns CDR1 MNHNS and CDR2 SASEGT. The CDR3 covers 16 residues. CDR3 residues: CASSEARGQGAYEQYF. The CDR3 DNA follows: TGTGCCAGCAGTGAAGCGCGGGGACAGGGGGCTTACGAGCAGTACTTC.

The chain uses TRBV6-2 or TRBV6-3 and TRBJ2-1; D may correspond to TRBD1 or TRBD2 (5 bases each). Germline lookup yields CDR1 MNHEY and CDR2 SVGEGT. The CDR3 covers 16 residues. Deletions cut 2 bases from V and 3 bases from J, with 14 bases between. CDR3 sequence: CASSYPGKLGYNEQFF. CDR3 DNA: TGTGCCAGCAGTTACCCAGGGAAACTAGGCTACAATGAGCAGTTCTTC.

This clonotype was observed a few times. The chain couples TRBV3-1 to TRBJ2-7; unclear D gene. The V and J ends lost 1 base and 7 bases respectively, with 20 bases between them. The CDR3 is 16 residues long. Germline V gene lookup returns CDR1 LGHDT and CDR2 YNNKEL (reference sequence). The CDR3 coding sequence is TGTGCCAGCAGCCAAGGGCGACCTACATTTGGCGAGGAGCAGTACTTC. As protein: CASSQGRPTFGEEQYF.

This chain joins TRBV27 and TRBJ2-7, with unresolved D. Trimming cost V 5 bases and J 5 bases, with 10 bases left between them. From germline, CDR1 is MNHEY and CDR2 SMNVEV (reference sequence). The CDR3 runs to 12 residues. In DNA, the CDR3 is TGTGCCAGCAGTCCGAAAGGCCACGAGCAGTACTTC. Its protein is CASSPKGHEQYF.

On this clonotype: Mismatch with germline at one junction end may stem from a read error. V and J are TRBV20-1 and TRBJ2-3, with D hard to call. Germline V CDR1 and CDR2: DFQATT, SNEGSKA (reference sequence). The CDR3 extends over 12 amino acids. CDR3 protein: CSAGPGTATQYF. CDR3 coding DNA: TGCAGTGCTGGCCCGGGCACAGCTACGCAGTATTTT.

The CDR3 DNA is TGTGCCAGCAGCAACCATCAGGGGACTGAGCAGTTCTTC. This codes for CASSNHQGTEQFF. This sequence joins TRBV11-2 and TRBJ2-5; a weak D match, TRBD1 (6 bases). The better agreement between TRBJ2-1 and the DNA end casts doubt on the J call. Germline V lookup: CDR1 SGHAT, CDR2 FQNNGV. This CDR3 region has 13 residues.

This clonotype appeared a few times. The germline gene is not matched at one end of the junction; a read error may be the cause. The V call is TRBV3-1, the J call TRBJ1-2, with D perhaps TRBD1 (5 bases). The CDR3 consists of 12 residues. The V gene's germline CDR1 is LGHDT and CDR2 YNNKEL (reference sequence). CDR3 DNA sequence: TGTGCCGGCAGCCAAGGTGACAGTGACTACACCTTC. This translates into CAGSQGDSDYTF.

The sample holds a few counts of this clonotype. As DNA, the CDR3 is TGTGCCATCAGTGAATTAAGGCTGGGGGGGGCCAACGTCCTGACTTTC. Residues: CAISELRLGGANVLTF. The genes are TRBV10-3 and TRBJ2-6; D remains ambiguous. The length of the CDR3 is 16 residues. Trimming took off 3 bases at V and 4 bases at J, with 13 bases between the two ends. Germline assignment: CDR1 ENHRY and CDR2 SYGVKD.

The chain carries TRBV19 and TRBJ1-3, with no clear D. CDR3 length: 15 residues. Trimming took 9 bases from V and 0 from J, leaving 15 bases between them. Germline CDR1 is LNHDA and CDR2 is SQIVND (reference sequence). CDR3 region: CASGSTYLSGNTIYF. CDR3 DNA sequence: TGTGCCAGCGGATCAACATATCTCTCTGGAAACACCATATATTTT.

This clonotype was counted only a few times. The chain employs TRBV4-2 and TRBJ2-7; D remains unclear. V dropped 0 bases and J dropped 0 bases, with 12 bases sitting between them. CDR1 and CDR2 (germline): LGHNA, YNFKEQ. CDR3 length equals 16 residues. The CDR3 spells CASSQDHSESSYEQYF. The CDR3 DNA follows: TGTGCCAGCAGCCAAGATCACTCGGAGAGCTCCTACGAGCAGTACTTC.

This chain uses TRBV30 with TRBJ2-4; unclear D gene. The germline CDR1 and CDR2 sequences are GTSNPN and SVGIG (reference sequence). This CDR3 comprises 12 residues. V lost 5 bases to trimming and J lost 2 bases, with 7 bases between them. CDR3 region: CAWGQPKNIQYF. The CDR3 DNA follows: TGTGCCTGGGGCCAGCCCAAAAACATTCAGTACTTC.